This T cell receptor beta chain was observed in a study of control samples from healthy donors and cancer patients. The assay was immunoSEQ multiplex PCR, and TCRdb's table has in-frame clones only and misses some. The table has tens of thousands of clones, just under 90% seen once; the top ten hold 4.5% to 7%. The length of the CDR3 is 15 residues. V shed 0 bases and J shed 0 bases, with 7 bases lying between them. Germline V gene data show CDR1 as SGDLS and CDR2 as YYNGEE. Input material: blood. The chain has TRBV9 and TRBJ2-1; no definite D call. This TCR was sampled from a man aged 45-65 years in good health. The CDR3 nucleotides read TGTGCCAGCAGCGTAGACATGAGCTCCTACAATGAGCAGTTCTTC. Protein product: CASSVDMSSYNEQFF. Drawing the rest from reference TRBV9 and TRBJ2-1, the complete variable domain is DSGVTQTPKHLITATGQRVTLRCSPRSGDLSVYWYQQSLDQGLQFLIQYYNGEERAKGNILERFSAQQFPDLHSELNLSSLELGDSALYFCASSVDMSSYNEQFFGPGTRLTVL.